Presented here are 17 T cell receptor beta chains from one specimen sequenced in a study of cytotoxic CD8 clonotypes in ibrutinib-treated CLL. Profiling relied on immunoSEQ multiplex PCR, and the TCRdb table lists in-frame clones only, not all of them. This table has some 130,000 clones, roughly 80% appearing once. Sample: PBMCs, taken after 24 months of ibrutinib treatment. Receptors originate from a human donor with chronic lymphocytic leukemia.

This chain joins TRBV19 and TRBJ1-5, with D unresolved. CDR1 is LNHDA, CDR2 SQIVND, per germline (reference sequence). V lost 2 bases and J lost 0, with 5 bases in between. The CDR3 contains 14 residues. The CDR3 DNA reads as TGTGCCAGTAGTATACACGTTAGCAATCAGCCCCAGCATTTT. This sequence encodes CASSIHVSNQPQHF.

The chain carries TRBV6-5 and TRBJ1-2; 10 bases are a match to TRBD1. After removal of 7 bases from V and 5 bases from J, the junction contained 10 bases not matched to a gene. The CDR3 runs 15 residues. Germline values: CDR1 MNHEY, CDR2 SVGAGI. CDR3 nucleotide sequence: TGTGCCAGCAACCGAGGACAGGGGGTTGGGTATGGCTACACCTTC. Residues: CASNRGQGVGYGYTF.

The chain uses TRBV5-1 and TRBJ2-3; 11 bases are shared with TRBD2. The germline CDR1 and CDR2 sequences are SGHRS and YFSETQ. The length of the CDR3 is 17 residues. V shed 0 bases and J 4 bases; nucleotides not matched to a gene: 7. The CDR3, as DNA: TGCGCCAGCAGCTTGGTTCCTAGCGGGGGGACCTCAGATACGCAGTATTTT. This encodes CASSLVPSGGTSDTQYF.

The rearrangement uses TRBV29-1 and TRBJ1-5; TRBD1 might be the D (5 bases). The germline V gene encodes CDR1 SQVTM and CDR2 ANQGSEA. Trimming pared 4 bases from V and 7 bases from J, leaving 17 bases between. This CDR3 region has 14 residues. The chain's CDR3 is CSVALGGAHQPQHF. Written as DNA, the CDR3 is TGCAGCGTTGCATTAGGAGGGGCTCACCAGCCCCAGCATTTT.

V gene TRBV6-4 combines with J gene TRBJ2-2; D uncertain. The length of the CDR3 is 14 residues. V lost 4 bases and J lost 4, with 10 bases in between. Germline CDR1 MRHNA, CDR2 SNTAGT. CDR3 loop: CASSAEIGTGELFF. CDR3 nucleotide sequence: TGTGCCAGCAGTGCTGAGATTGGCACCGGGGAGCTGTTTTTT.

The chain joins TRBV29-1 to TRBJ2-6; D remains unclear. CDR1 SQVTM and CDR2 ANQGSEA come from the germline V gene. The CDR3 is 16 residues long. Trimming took 5 bases from V and 0 from J, leaving 14 bases between them. The CDR3 region is CSVTEITNSGANVLTF. The CDR3 region has the DNA TGCAGCGTTACAGAAATAACAAACTCTGGGGCCAACGTCCTGACTTTC.

V gene TRBV6-5 combines with J gene TRBJ2-2, with TRBD1 identical over 9 bases. In germline, CDR1 is MNHEY, CDR2 SVGAGI. The trim removed 5 bases at V and 6 bases at J, leaving 4 bases unmatched. This CDR3 region has 14 residues. In DNA form, the CDR3 reads TGTGCCAGCAGTCCGACAGGGGGGGCCGGGGAGCTGTTTTTT. This gives the protein CASSPTGGAGELFF.

This clone has a single count. The gene calls are TRBV5-4 and TRBJ2-1; 11 bases are a match to TRBD1. Germline V gene lookup returns CDR1 SGHNT and CDR2 YYREEE (reference sequence). CDR3 length: 16 residues. Trimming cost V 4 bases and J 7 bases; bases outside gene matches: 10. The CDR3 here is CASSPLGGQGANEQFF. CDR3 DNA: TGTGCCAGCAGCCCGCTCGGCGGACAGGGGGCGAATGAGCAGTTCTTC.

The gene calls are TRBV5-6 and TRBJ1-5, with D maybe TRBD1 (5 bases). Trimming left V 1 base short and J 7 bases short, with 9 bases between. Germline V CDR1 and CDR2: SGHDT, YYEEEE. This CDR3 contains 13 residues. CDR3 in amino acids: CASSLRGWQPQHF. DNA of the CDR3: TGTGCCAGCAGCTTGAGGGGCTGGCAGCCCCAGCATTTT. The full variable domain, its missing parts supplied by reference TRBV5-6 and TRBJ1-5, is DAGVTQSPTHLIKTRGQQVTLRCSPKSGHDTVSWYQQALGQGPQFIFQYYEEEERQRGNFPDRFSGHQFPNYSSELNVNALLLGDSALYLCASSLRGWQPQHFGDGTRLSIL.

The chain has TRBV7-9 and TRBJ1-2; 7 nucleotides line up with TRBD1. The CDR3 runs 13 residues. Germline values: CDR1 SEHNR, CDR2 FQNEAQ (reference sequence). The V and J ends lost 5 bases and 8 bases, in that order; junction bases with no gene match: 8. This CDR3 is CASSAGTVQGYTF. The CDR3 DNA is TGTGCCAGCAGCGCCGGGACAGTCCAGGGCTACACCTTC.

The chain is built from TRBV5-1 and TRBJ1-1; TRBD1 matches at 8 bases. Germline V CDR1 and CDR2: SGHRS, YFSETQ. The J segment lost 2 bases and the V segment lost 4 bases, leaving 7 bases of the junction unmatched. The CDR3 runs to 15 residues. The CDR3 sequence: CASSPDRVPNTEAFF. CDR3 sequence (DNA): TGCGCCAGCAGCCCGGACAGGGTCCCTAACACTGAAGCTTTCTTT.

The chain recombines TRBV4-2 with TRBJ2-7, with a tentative D call TRBD2 (6 bases). CDR1 LGHNA and CDR2 YNFKEQ come from the germline V gene. Trimming left V 0 bases short and J 6 bases short, with 15 bases between. This CDR3 has 15 residues. The CDR3 loop is CASSQDLAPSVEQYF. CDR3 DNA sequence: TGTGCCAGCAGCCAAGATTTGGCCCCTAGCGTCGAGCAGTACTTC.

The rearrangement joins TRBV4-2 to TRBJ1-5, with a possible D match to TRBD1 (6 bases). There are 15 residues in the CDR3. CDR1 is LGHNA, CDR2 YNFKEQ, per germline. Trimming removed 1 base from V and 0 bases from J, with 7 bases in between. CDR3 in DNA: TGTGCCAGCAGCCAAGTAGGGGGTAGCAATCAGCCCCAGCATTTT. Protein: CASSQVGGSNQPQHF.

The chain has TRBV25-1 and TRBJ1-1; a weak D match, TRBD1 (5 bases). Germline CDR1 MGHDK, CDR2 SYGVNS. The CDR3 runs to 13 residues. Trimming stripped 6 bases from V and 0 bases from J, with 8 bases between. DNA of the CDR3: TGTGCCAGCAGGACAGAATTGAACACTGAAGCTTTCTTT. Encoded protein: CASRTELNTEAFF.

This clone was seen only once. The rearrangement links TRBV5-6 to TRBJ1-5; D possibly corresponds to TRBD1 (6 bases). The germline gives CDR1 SGHDT, CDR2 YYEEEE. This CDR3 is 15 amino acids long. Trimming cost V 4 bases and J 0 bases, with 11 bases left between them. CDR3 nucleotide sequence: TGTGCCAGCAGCGGGAGGGGGGGTAGCAATCAGCCCCAGCATTTT. Residues: CASSGRGGSNQPQHF.

The chain combines TRBV5-1 with TRBJ2-2; a possible D gene is TRBD1 (6 bases). Germline CDR1 SGHRS, CDR2 YFSETQ. V shed 5 bases and J shed 3 bases, with 11 bases lying between them. The CDR3 is 14 residues long. Written as DNA, the CDR3 is TGCGCCAGCAGGTTTGACAGGTACACCGGGGAGCTGTTTTTT. This translates into CASRFDRYTGELFF.

This clone was counted between two and nine times. The rearrangement uses TRBV6-4 and TRBJ1-5, with 7 nucleotides matching TRBD1. This CDR3 has 15 residues. In germline, CDR1 is MRHNA, CDR2 SNTAGT. The junction had 5 bases not matched to a gene; V was cut back by 6 bases and J by 0 bases. CDR3 region: CASRTGTYSNQPQHF. The CDR3 bases are TGTGCCAGCAGGACAGGGACCTATAGCAATCAGCCCCAGCATTTT.